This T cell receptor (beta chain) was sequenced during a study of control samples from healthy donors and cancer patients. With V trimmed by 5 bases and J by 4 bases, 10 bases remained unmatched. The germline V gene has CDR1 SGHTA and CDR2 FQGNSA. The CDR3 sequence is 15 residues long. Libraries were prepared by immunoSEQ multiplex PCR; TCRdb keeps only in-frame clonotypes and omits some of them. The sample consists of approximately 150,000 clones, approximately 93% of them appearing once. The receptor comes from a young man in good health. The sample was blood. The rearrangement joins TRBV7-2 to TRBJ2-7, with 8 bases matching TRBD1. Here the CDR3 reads CASSLTGTGPYEQYF. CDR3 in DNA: TGTGCCAGCAGCCTTACCGGGACAGGCCCATACGAGCAGTACTTC.